This T cell receptor beta chain was captured by sequencing in a study of T-cell reconstitution after alpha-beta-depleted transplantation in children. This clonotype appeared a few times. The CDR3 is made up of 15 amino acids. Germline assignment: CDR1 MGHRA and CDR2 YSYEKL. Trimming cost V 2 bases and J 1 base, with 11 bases left between them. Preparation of the TCRbeta library used unique molecular identifiers. TCRdb processed the PCR reads anew with MiXCR; each CDR3 protein has one entry. The profile shows around 450,000 distinct CDR3 sequences, around 16% of them singletons. The sequenced sample was PBMCs, mostly from graft donor cells, obtained 360 days after TCRalphabeta/CD19-depleted stem cell transplant. This clonotype was obtained from a boy under two years old who had a stem cell transplant for Wiskott-Aldrich syndrome, so the T cells may come from the graft donor. The gene calls are TRBV4-1 and TRBJ2-5; D is uncertain. CDR3 in DNA: TGCGCCAGCAGCCAATTGACCACCCGCCAAGAGACCCAGTACTTC. Its protein product is CASSQLTTRQETQYF.